The 23 T cell receptor beta chains in this list originate from one sample, sequenced in a study of cytomegalovirus exposure and HLA in healthy donors. Researchers ran the PCR with 60 Vbeta and 13 Jbeta primers. Generated by immunoSEQ multiplex PCR, the TCRdb table keeps only in-frame clones and is missing some. The sample contains 160,000 or so clones, 70% to 85% of which appear only once. The sample taken for sequencing was PBMCs. These receptors were obtained from a man aged 45-65 years in good health and CMV-seropositive.

The chain uses TRBV4-2 and TRBJ1-1, with 9 bases lining up with TRBD1. The V segment lost 0 bases and the J segment 3 bases; nucleotides outside the gene matches: 17. The CDR3 runs to 20 residues. Per the germline V gene, CDR1 is LGHNA and CDR2 is YNFKEQ. The CDR3 spells CASSQEDIRDRVGADTEAFF. CDR3 DNA: TGTGCCAGCAGCCAAGAGGATATTAGGGACAGGGTCGGAGCAGACACTGAAGCTTTCTTT.

This clone was seen more than once but under ten times. This sequence joins TRBV5-1 and TRBJ1-4; D ambiguous. Trimming cost V 0 bases and J 3 bases, with 9 bases left between them. The CDR3 length is 15 residues. Germline CDR1 SGHRS, CDR2 YFSETQ. The CDR3 protein is CASSLGTDANEKLFF. CDR3 in DNA: TGCGCCAGCAGCTTGGGAACAGATGCTAATGAAAAACTGTTTTTT. Together with reference TRBV5-1 and TRBJ1-4, the CDR3 gives the full variable domain: KAGVTQTPRYLIKTRGQQVTLSCSPISGHRSVSWYQQTPGQGLQFLFEYFSETQRNKGNFPGRFSGRQFSNSRSEMNVSTLELGDSALYLCASSLGTDANEKLFFGSGTQLSVL.

The V and J genes are TRBV19 and TRBJ1-5, with TRBD1 identical over 7 bases. CDR3 length equals 17 residues. The germline V gene has CDR1 LNHDA and CDR2 SQIVND (reference sequence). V trimming: 8 bases; J trimming: 0 bases; junction bases outside the gene matches: 13. The CDR3 loop is CASSNRDSGYSNQPQHF. CDR3 bases: TGTGCCAGTTCAAACCGGGACAGCGGGTATAGCAATCAGCCCCAGCATTTT.

V is TRBV11-1 and J is TRBJ1-6; D is uncertain. Deletions cut 5 bases from V and 3 bases from J, with 5 bases between. This CDR3 has 13 amino acids. Per the germline V gene, CDR1 is SGHAT and CDR2 is FQDESV (reference sequence). The CDR3, as DNA: TGTGCCAGCAGCCGGGGCTATAATTCACCCCTCCACTTT. This encodes CASSRGYNSPLHF.

This chain links TRBV5-4 with TRBJ2-7; D is perhaps TRBD2 (7 bases). The germline V gene encodes CDR1 SGHNT and CDR2 YYREEE (reference sequence). The V and J ends lost 4 bases and 4 bases respectively, with 12 bases between them. This CDR3 region has 13 residues. The CDR3 DNA sequence: TGTGCCAGCAGCCGAGGGGGGGAATACGAGCAGTACTTC. It encodes CASSRGGEYEQYF.

The chain employs TRBV11-2 and TRBJ2-7; D is perhaps TRBD2 (6 bases). Trimming took 7 bases from V and 3 from J, leaving 16 bases between them. The CDR3 is made up of 14 amino acids. The V gene's germline CDR1 is SGHAT and CDR2 FQNNGV. CDR3 nucleotide sequence: TGTGCCAGCACCATAAACCGGGGGTACTACGAGCAGTACTTC. This encodes CASTINRGYYEQYF.

The chain combines TRBV5-1 with TRBJ1-5; tentative D call: TRBD1 (6 bases). CDR3 length equals 15 residues. Germline CDR1 reads SGHRS; CDR2 reads YFSETQ. Deletions cut 0 bases from V and 11 bases from J, with 18 bases between. The CDR3 sequence is CASSLETGSIGAQHF. CDR3 bases: TGCGCCAGCAGCTTGGAGACAGGTAGTATCGGAGCCCAGCATTTT.

The chain links TRBV18 to TRBJ2-5; no reliable D call. The J call may not be correct, given that the DNA end is closer to TRBJ2-7. The CDR3 covers 12 residues. CDR1 and CDR2 from the germline V gene are KGHSH and LQKENI. As DNA, the CDR3 is TGTGCCAGCTCACCAGTTGTTCACGAGCAGTACTTC. Its translation: CASSPVVHEQYF.

V gene TRBV19 combines with J gene TRBJ2-5; 9 bases fit TRBD2. The CDR3 consists of 16 residues. V lost 7 bases, J lost 4 bases, and 13 bases stayed unmatched. The germline V gene has CDR1 LNHDA and CDR2 SQIVND (reference sequence). This CDR3 reads CASTPRRVAGVETQYF. As DNA, the CDR3 is TGTGCCAGTACTCCAAGGAGGGTAGCGGGGGTAGAGACCCAGTACTTC.

The rearrangement links TRBV6-1 to TRBJ1-4, with D uncertain. CDR1 is MNHNS and CDR2 is SASEGT in the germline V gene. V lost 4 bases and J lost 4, with 10 bases in between. The length of the CDR3 is 14 residues. The CDR3 nucleotides are TGTGCCAGCAGTGTTCAGAACCTTAATGAAAAACTGTTTTTT. Amino acids: CASSVQNLNEKLFF.

The CDR3 nucleotides read TGTGCCAGCACCCCACTCGGGACCGGAGGGGAAAAACTGTTTTTT. This codes for CASTPLGTGGEKLFF. The chain carries TRBV7-9 and TRBJ1-4; maybe TRBD1 (5 bases). The ends were cut back, 7 bases at V and 8 bases at J, with 20 bases in the middle. CDR3 length equals 15 residues. From germline, CDR1 is SEHNR and CDR2 FQNEAQ (reference sequence).

V and J are TRBV19 and TRBJ1-2; TRBD1 aligns across 9 bases. Germline V lookup: CDR1 LNHDA, CDR2 SQIVND (reference sequence). Trimming took 6 bases from V and 6 from J; bases not matched to a gene: 8. This CDR3 has 14 residues. The CDR3 sequence: CASRGTGRLNGYTF. In DNA, the CDR3 is TGTGCCAGTAGGGGGACAGGGAGACTGAATGGCTACACCTTC. The whole variable domain, remainder taken from reference TRBV19 and TRBJ1-2, is DGGITQSPKYLFRKEGQNVTLSCEQNLNHDAMYWYRQDPGQGLRLIYYSQIVNDFQKGDIAEGYSVSREKKESFPLTVTSAQKNPTAFYLCASRGTGRLNGYTFGSGTRLTVV.

In regard to this clone: Given the absence of the conserved phenylalanine or tryptophan at the CDR3 end, a read error is likely. The chain links TRBV6-5 to TRBJ2-7; D gene uncertain. The CDR3 extends over 15 amino acids. Germline CDR1 reads MNHEY; CDR2 reads SVGAGI. Trimming removed 0 bases at V and 2 bases at J, with 11 bases between. In DNA, the CDR3 is TGTGCCAGCAGTTACTCGTCTGGGCAACCCTACGAGCAGTACCTC. Translated, it gives CASSYSSGQPYEQYL.

V gene TRBV6-6 combines with J gene TRBJ2-2, with 11 nucleotides matching TRBD1. J gave up 6 bases and V 6 bases, and 3 bases lay outside the gene matches. Germline CDR1 and CDR2: MNHNY and SVGAGI (reference sequence). CDR3 length: 14 amino acids. CDR3 in DNA: TGTGCCAGCAGGGGACAGGGGGATTCCGGGGAGCTGTTTTTT. Amino acids: CASRGQGDSGELFF.

This clone is a singleton in its sample. The CDR3 nucleotides are TGCGCCAGCAAGAGCGGGGTGGGCTACGAGCAGTACTTC. Its translation is CASKSGVGYEQYF. The chain uses TRBV5-1 and TRBJ2-7; 7 bases are a match to TRBD2. Per germline, CDR1 SGHRS and CDR2 YFSETQ. The J segment lost 3 bases and the V segment lost 6 bases, leaving 6 bases of the junction unmatched. This CDR3 spans 13 amino acids.

The J gene is TRBJ2-3, the V gene TRBV4-3, with 9 bases aligning to TRBD2. J was trimmed by 3 bases and V by 4 bases; bases with no gene match: 14. Germline V CDR1 and CDR2: LGHNA, YSLEER. The CDR3 sequence is 18 residues long. The CDR3 DNA sequence: TGCGCCAGCAGCCTCAACATAGGGCGGGGGGGCAGTACAGATACGCAGTATTTT. This gives the protein CASSLNIGRGGSTDTQYF.

The rearrangement joins TRBV4-1 to TRBJ2-3; D gene ambiguous. Germline V gene lookup returns CDR1 MGHRA and CDR2 YSYEKL. The CDR3 spans 17 residues. V was clipped by 7 bases and J by 0 bases, with 20 bases between them. CDR3 nucleotides: TGCGCCAGCAACTTCCGGCCGACACGTTATAGCACAGATACGCAGTATTTT. Residues: CASNFRPTRYSTDTQYF.

The chain recombines TRBV21-1 with TRBJ1-1; TRBD1, the table's D call, lacks a check against the DNA. TRBV21-1 is recorded as a pseudogene. The CDR3 is made up of 14 amino acids. CDR3 nucleotides: TGTGCCAGCAGCAAACAGGGGTTGAACACTGAAGCTTTCTTT. Translating gives CASSKQGLNTEAFF.

The CDR3 DNA reads TGTGCCTGGAGTGTGGACAGTCAATACGAGCAGTACTTC. Its protein product is CAWSVDSQYEQYF. J is TRBJ2-7 and V is TRBV30; weak D call: TRBD1 (6 bases). Trimming cost V 0 bases and J 4 bases, with 10 bases left between them. The germline V gene has CDR1 GTSNPN and CDR2 SVGIG (reference sequence). The CDR3 consists of 13 residues.

The rearrangement joins TRBV6-1 to TRBJ1-4; no clear D. Trimming stripped 7 bases from V and 0 bases from J, with 9 bases between. The CDR3 has 14 residues. Germline loops: CDR1 MNHNS, CDR2 SASEGT. The CDR3, as DNA: TGTGCCAGCAACAAAGAGGCAACTAATGAAAAACTGTTTTTT. Its protein product is CASNKEATNEKLFF.

This chain joins TRBV10-1 and TRBJ2-7, with 7 bases that match TRBD1. There are 13 residues in the CDR3. V dropped 4 bases and J dropped 2; count of bases not matched to a gene: 2. Per germline, CDR1 WNHNN and CDR2 SYGVQD (reference sequence). CDR3 amino acids: CASSVGTAYEQYF. The CDR3 nucleotides read TGCGCCAGCAGTGTCGGGACAGCCTACGAGCAGTACTTC.

This clone was seen more than once but under ten times. V gene TRBV9 combines with J gene TRBJ2-1; perhaps TRBD2 as D (7 bases). V was pared by 6 bases and J by 9 bases, with 22 bases between. CDR1 and CDR2 from the germline V gene are SGDLS and YYNGEE. CDR3 length equals 15 residues. CDR3 residues: CASTPLGGLGPEQFF. The CDR3 coding sequence is TGTGCCAGCACCCCCCTGGGGGGGCTAGGACCTGAGCAGTTCTTC.

The chain has TRBV7-9 and TRBJ1-1; TRBD1 agrees at 7 bases. The junction had 3 bases not matched to a gene; V was cut back by 5 bases and J by 3 bases. The CDR3 covers 13 residues. CDR1 and CDR2 from the germline V gene are SEHNR and FQNEAQ (reference sequence). Written as DNA, the CDR3 is TGTGCCAGCAGCCCGCAGGGGGACACTGAAGCTTTCTTT. Residues: CASSPQGDTEAFF.